This paragraph reports one T cell receptor beta chain. These data are taken from a study of identifying expanded T cells in peripheral blood. Repertoires were generated with immunoSEQ multiplex PCR, while TCRdb's copy carries only in-frame clones and drops some. This table holds tens of thousands of clones, 65% to 85% found once. The CDR3 is 13 residues long. The ends were cut back, 8 bases at V and 0 bases at J, with 7 bases in the middle. Germline CDR1 and CDR2: SGHTA and FQGTGA. This TCR was recovered from a person aged 18 to 75 in good health. Sequenced sample: blood. The chain couples TRBV7-3 to TRBJ1-4; no clear D. The CDR3 DNA reads TGTGCCAGCGCAAGGGCAACTAATGAAAAACTGTTTTTT. This translates into CASARATNEKLFF. The entire variable domain, with the rest obtained from reference TRBV7-3 and TRBJ1-4, is as follows: GAGVSQTPSNKVTEKGKYVELRCDPISGHTALYWYRQSLGQGPEFLIYFQGTGAADDSGLPNDRFFAVRPEGSVSTLKIQRTERGDSAVYLCASARATNEKLFFGSGTQLSVL.